Each of the 20 T cell receptor beta chains below was sequenced from the same sample in a study of control samples from healthy donors and cancer patients (dated by TCRdb to about 2020). To prepare the library, the immunoSEQ multiplex PCR assay was applied. What TCRdb holds here is the immuneACCESS table cut down to in-frame rearrangements. Part of the clones is not present; checked against another copy, under half of the missing clones reflect an unresolved V gene, and the others are unexplained. The sample table holds tens of thousands of clones, of which over 75% were seen once. The leading ten clones occupy under 3% of the sample. The specimen was PBMCs. These receptors originate from a woman aged 45-60 years with head and neck cancer.

This chain uses TRBV24-1 with TRBJ1-5; D is uncertain. The length of the CDR3 is 13 residues. Germline-derived CDR1 and CDR2 are KGHDR and SFDVKD. The V gene lost 6 bases and the J gene lost 2 bases, with 7 bases spanning the gap. The CDR3 nucleotides are TGTGCCACCAGTTACCGGGGCAATCAGCCCCAGCATTTT. This codes for CATSYRGNQPQHF.

The chain carries TRBV27 and TRBJ2-5; D is perhaps TRBD1 (6 bases). Germline CDR1 MNHEY, CDR2 SMNVEV (reference sequence). Trimming left V 3 bases short and J 0 bases short, with 14 bases between. CDR3 length: 16 residues. CDR3 sequence (DNA): TGTGCCAGCAGTTTTTCCCCAGGGGTGTACCAAGAGACCCAGTACTTC. The encoded protein is CASSFSPGVYQETQYF.

The V and J genes are TRBV11-3 and TRBJ2-7, with D possibly TRBD2 on 6 matching bases. The length of the CDR3 is 13 residues. The germline V gene has CDR1 SGHNT and CDR2 YENEEA. Trimming stripped 2 bases from V and 5 bases from J, with 10 bases between. The CDR3 here is CASSLSGGNEQYF. The DNA for the CDR3 is TGTGCCAGCAGCTTAAGTGGGGGGAACGAGCAGTACTTC.

The rearrangement uses TRBV9 and TRBJ2-3; tentative D call: TRBD2 (7 bases). V lost 4 bases and J lost 3, with 21 bases in between. Per the germline V gene, CDR1 is SGDLS and CDR2 is YYNGEE. This CDR3 comprises 17 residues. The CDR3 DNA follows: TGTGCCAGCAGCCCACCCGAGGGGGGGGGATTGACAGATACGCAGTATTTT. As protein: CASSPPEGGGLTDTQYF.

The count of this clone is one. This rearrangement joins TRBV7-8 to TRBJ2-1; 10 bases fit TRBD2. Germline-derived CDR1 and CDR2 are SGHVS and FQNEAQ. Trimming removed 5 bases from V and 4 bases from J; junction bases left unmatched: 5. The CDR3 covers 15 residues. The CDR3 is CASSLAGLAYNEQFF. The CDR3 nucleotides read TGTGCCAGCAGCCTCGCGGGACTAGCGTACAATGAGCAGTTCTTC.

The CDR3, as DNA: TGTGCCAGCAGCCGGGTTCCGGGTAGTGAAAAACTGTTTTTT. Protein sequence: CASSRVPGSEKLFF. The rearrangement uses TRBV7-2 and TRBJ1-4; D uncertain. The CDR3 extends over 14 amino acids. Germline-derived CDR1 and CDR2 are SGHTA and FQGNSA. Trimming cost V 5 bases and J 7 bases, with 14 bases left between them.

V usage is TRBV6-5 and J usage is TRBJ1-4; 8 nucleotides align to TRBD1. CDR1 is MNHEY and CDR2 is SVGAGI in the germline V gene. This CDR3 has 15 amino acids. The J segment lost 5 bases and the V segment lost 4 bases, leaving 6 bases of the junction unmatched. DNA for the CDR3: TGTGCCAGCAGTTTGGGGACAGGCCTAAATGAAAAACTGTTTTTT. This translates into CASSLGTGLNEKLFF.

V and J are TRBV29-1 and TRBJ2-5; weak D call: TRBD1 (6 bases). The CDR3 runs 11 residues. Trimming took 6 bases from V and 5 from J, leaving 10 bases between them. Germline V lookup: CDR1 SQVTM, CDR2 ANQGSEA. CDR3 amino acids: CSVLRGETQYF. Here the CDR3 DNA reads TGCAGCGTCCTCAGGGGCGAGACCCAGTACTTC. The variable domain in full, completed from reference TRBV29-1 and TRBJ2-5, reads SAVISQKPSRDICQRGTSLTIQCQVDSQVTMMFWYRQQPGQSLTLIATANQGSEATYESGFVIDKFPISRPNLTFSTLTVSNMSPEDSSIYLCSVLRGETQYFGPGTRLLVL.

Here the CDR3 DNA reads TGTGCCAGCAGCCAAGCGGGACTAGCGGGGGCGACCTCCTACAATGAGCAGTTCTTC. Translated, it gives CASSQAGLAGATSYNEQFF. The rearrangement uses TRBV3-1 (or the pseudogene TRBV3-2) and TRBJ2-1; 14 nucleotides agree with TRBD2. The CDR3 has 19 amino acids. The germline CDR1 and CDR2 sequences are LGHDT and YNNKEL (reference sequence). The ends lost 1 base at V and 0 bases at J; junction bases unmatched: 5.

The rearrangement joins TRBV14 to TRBJ2-1; TRBD1 is a possible D gene (6 bases). CDR1 and CDR2 (germline): SGHDN, FVKESK. The CDR3 is 16 amino acids. The ends were cut back, 0 bases at V and 3 bases at J, with 12 bases in the middle. CDR3 nucleotides: TGTGCCAGCAGCCAAGATCGGGACATTCGCTACAATGAGCAGTTCTTC. Its protein product is CASSQDRDIRYNEQFF.

The chain couples TRBV5-1 to TRBJ1-1; 9 bases align to TRBD1. Germline CDR1 is SGHRS and CDR2 is YFSETQ. The CDR3 runs to 14 residues. V dropped 5 bases and J dropped 7; count of bases not matched to a gene: 9. CDR3 sequence reads: CASSHRGLPDEAFF. For the CDR3, the DNA is TGCGCCAGCAGTCACAGGGGGCTCCCAGATGAAGCTTTCTTT. Looking up the rest from reference TRBV5-1 and TRBJ1-1 gives the full variable domain: KAGVTQTPRYLIKTRGQQVTLSCSPISGHRSVSWYQQTPGQGLQFLFEYFSETQRNKGNFPGRFSGRQFSNSRSEMNVSTLELGDSALYLCASSHRGLPDEAFFGQGTRLTVV.

V and J are TRBV6-5 and TRBJ2-2; D unresolved. The CDR3 sequence is 12 residues long. Germline values: CDR1 MNHEY, CDR2 SVGAGI. Trimming stripped 8 bases from V and 5 bases from J, with 9 bases between. The CDR3: CASQIPTGELFF. Written as DNA, the CDR3 is TGTGCCAGCCAAATCCCAACCGGGGAGCTGTTTTTT.

This clone was found a few times. Other DNA sequences in the sample encode the same CDR3. CDR3 amino acids: CASSPQGYGYTF. In DNA form, the CDR3 reads TGTGCCAGCAGTCCACAGGGATATGGCTACACCTTC. The gene calls are TRBV6-5 and TRBJ1-2; tentative D call: TRBD1 (6 bases). Germline CDR1 and CDR2: MNHEY and SVGAGI. The CDR3 covers 12 residues. Trimming took off 5 bases at V and 5 bases at J, with 9 bases between the two ends.

The chain uses TRBV30 and TRBJ1-6, with 9 bases lining up with TRBD1. The J segment lost 7 bases and the V segment lost 5 bases, leaving 0 bases of the junction unmatched. Per germline, CDR1 GTSNPN and CDR2 SVGIG (reference sequence). CDR3 length equals 12 residues. The CDR3, as DNA: TGTGCCTGGGGACAGGGGAATTCACCCCTCCACTTT. It translates to CAWGQGNSPLHF.

The J gene is TRBJ1-4, the V gene TRBV19; the D gene is possibly TRBD1 (5 bases). There are 13 residues in the CDR3. The ends were cut back, 6 bases at V and 14 bases at J, with 19 bases in the middle. The V gene's germline CDR1 is LNHDA and CDR2 SQIVND (reference sequence). CDR3 loop: CASRTSTGYTLFF. CDR3 DNA sequence: TGTGCCAGTAGGACCTCCACAGGCTACACCCTGTTTTTT.

This chain joins TRBV5-1 and TRBJ2-2; the match to TRBD1 covers 10 bases. The CDR3 spans 18 residues. The germline CDR1 and CDR2 sequences are SGHRS and YFSETQ. V was clipped by 4 bases and J by 0 bases; unmatched bases: 9. The CDR3: CASSPRETGGANTGELFF. CDR3 coding DNA: TGCGCCAGCAGCCCCCGGGAGACAGGGGGCGCGAACACCGGGGAGCTGTTTTTT.

V and J are TRBV10-3 and TRBJ1-1, with no clear D. The V end was cut by 6 bases, the J end by 3 bases, with 11 bases between. Per the germline V gene, CDR1 is ENHRY and CDR2 is SYGVKD. There are 13 residues in the CDR3. CDR3 nucleotide sequence: TGTGCCATCAGGGGGAATGAGGACACTGAAGCTTTCTTT. Translation: CAIRGNEDTEAFF.

The chain has TRBV7-8 and TRBJ2-2; D not certain. Per germline, CDR1 SGHVS and CDR2 FQNEAQ. V lost 2 bases, J lost 6 bases, and 4 bases lay in between. The CDR3 consists of 12 residues. In DNA form, the CDR3 reads TGTGCCAGCAGCTTATTGCCCGGGGAGCTGTTTTTT. It encodes CASSLLPGELFF.

CDR3 residues: CASSQGLAGPGELFF. The CDR3 coding sequence is TGTGCCAGCAGCCAAGGACTAGCGGGTCCCGGGGAGCTGTTTTTT. The J gene is TRBJ2-2, the V gene TRBV11-3; 11 positions agree with TRBD2. V was pared by 5 bases and J by 6 bases, with 5 bases of the junction left unmatched. This CDR3 is built from 15 residues. Germline V lookup: CDR1 SGHNT, CDR2 YENEEA.

This clone appeared once. The rearrangement links TRBV25-1 to TRBJ2-1; D is ambiguous. The V and J ends lost 3 bases and 5 bases respectively, with 17 bases between them. From germline, CDR1 is MGHDK and CDR2 SYGVNS. This CDR3 is 16 amino acids long. This CDR3 reads CASSDSRLRYDNEQFF. The CDR3 nucleotides read TGTGCCAGCAGTGATTCCCGGCTGCGTTATGACAATGAGCAGTTCTTC.